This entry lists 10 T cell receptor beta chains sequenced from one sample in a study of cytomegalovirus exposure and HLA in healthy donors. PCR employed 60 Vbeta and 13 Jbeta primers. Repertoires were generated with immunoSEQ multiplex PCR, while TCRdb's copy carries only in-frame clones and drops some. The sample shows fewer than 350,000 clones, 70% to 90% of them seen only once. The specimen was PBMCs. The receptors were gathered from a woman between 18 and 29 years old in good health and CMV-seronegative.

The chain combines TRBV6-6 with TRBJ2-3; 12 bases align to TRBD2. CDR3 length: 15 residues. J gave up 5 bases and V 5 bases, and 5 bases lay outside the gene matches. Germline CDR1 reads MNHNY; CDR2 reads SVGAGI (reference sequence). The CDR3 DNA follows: TGTGCCAGCAGTGGACCGGGACTAGCGGGAGATACGCAGTATTTT. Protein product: CASSGPGLAGDTQYF.

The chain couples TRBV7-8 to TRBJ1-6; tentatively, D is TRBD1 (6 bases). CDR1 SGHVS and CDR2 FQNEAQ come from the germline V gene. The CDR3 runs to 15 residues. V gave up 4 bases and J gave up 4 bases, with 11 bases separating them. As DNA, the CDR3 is TGTGCCAGCAGCTCCACCCAGGGGTATAATTCACCCCTCCACTTT. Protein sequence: CASSSTQGYNSPLHF.

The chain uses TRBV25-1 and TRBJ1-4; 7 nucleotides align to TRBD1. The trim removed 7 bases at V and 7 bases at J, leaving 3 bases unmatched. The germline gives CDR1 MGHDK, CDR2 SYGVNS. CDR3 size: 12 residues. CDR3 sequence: CASKGAAEKLFF. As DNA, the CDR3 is TGTGCCAGCAAGGGGGCGGCTGAAAAACTGTTTTTT.

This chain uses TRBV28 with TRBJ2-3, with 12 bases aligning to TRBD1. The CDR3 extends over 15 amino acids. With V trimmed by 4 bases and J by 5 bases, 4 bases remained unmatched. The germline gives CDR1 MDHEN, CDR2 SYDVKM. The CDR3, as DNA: TGTGCCAGCAGTTCCGGGACAGGGGGCTTAGATACGCAGTATTTT. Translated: CASSSGTGGLDTQYF.

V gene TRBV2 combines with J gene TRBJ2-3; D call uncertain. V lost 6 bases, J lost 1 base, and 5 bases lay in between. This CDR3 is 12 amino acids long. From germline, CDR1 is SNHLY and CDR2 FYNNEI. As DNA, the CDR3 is TGTGCCAGCAGGGCGGGCACAGATACGCAGTATTTT. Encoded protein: CASRAGTDTQYF.

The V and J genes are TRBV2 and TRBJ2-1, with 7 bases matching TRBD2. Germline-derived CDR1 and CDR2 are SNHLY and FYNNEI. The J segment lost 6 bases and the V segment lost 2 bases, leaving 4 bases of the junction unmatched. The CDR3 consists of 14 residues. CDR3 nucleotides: TGTGCCAGCAGTGAAACGGGACTAATCAATGAGCAGTTCTTC. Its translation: CASSETGLINEQFF. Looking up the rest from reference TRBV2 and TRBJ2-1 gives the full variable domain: EPEVTQTPSHQVTQMGQEVILRCVPISNHLYFYWYRQILGQKVEFLVSFYNNEISEKSEIFDDQFSVERPDGSNFTLKIRSTKLEDSAMYFCASSETGLINEQFFGPGTRLTVL.

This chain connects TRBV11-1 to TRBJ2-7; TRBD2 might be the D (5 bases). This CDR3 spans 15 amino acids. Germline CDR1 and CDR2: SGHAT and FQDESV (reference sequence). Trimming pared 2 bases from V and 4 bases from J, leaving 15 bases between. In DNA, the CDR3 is TGTGCCAGCAGCTTAACCCCTAGCCCGGAATACGAGCAGTACTTC. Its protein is CASSLTPSPEYEQYF.

CDR3 sequence: CASSLWDRGFSDGYTF. The CDR3 DNA reads TGTGCCAGCAGCTTGTGGGACAGGGGATTTTCTGATGGCTACACCTTC. The V gene is TRBV7-2, the J gene TRBJ1-2; 10 positions match TRBD1. CDR3 length: 16 residues. Germline assignment: CDR1 SGHTA and CDR2 FQGNSA. V shed 3 bases and J 6 bases; nucleotides not matched to a gene: 10.

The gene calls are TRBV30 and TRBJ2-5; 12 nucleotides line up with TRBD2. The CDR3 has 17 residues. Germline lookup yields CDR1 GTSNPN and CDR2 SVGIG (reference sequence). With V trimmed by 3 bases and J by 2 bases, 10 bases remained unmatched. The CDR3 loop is CAWRNFGGLAGQETQYF. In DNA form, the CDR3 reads TGTGCCTGGAGAAACTTTGGGGGACTAGCGGGTCAAGAGACCCAGTACTTC.

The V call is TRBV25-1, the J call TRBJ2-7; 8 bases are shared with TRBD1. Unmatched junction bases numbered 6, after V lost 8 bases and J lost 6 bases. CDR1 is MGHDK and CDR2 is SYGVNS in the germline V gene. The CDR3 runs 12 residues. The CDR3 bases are TGTGCCAGCGGACCCGGGACAGGCGAGCAGTACTTC. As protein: CASGPGTGEQYF.